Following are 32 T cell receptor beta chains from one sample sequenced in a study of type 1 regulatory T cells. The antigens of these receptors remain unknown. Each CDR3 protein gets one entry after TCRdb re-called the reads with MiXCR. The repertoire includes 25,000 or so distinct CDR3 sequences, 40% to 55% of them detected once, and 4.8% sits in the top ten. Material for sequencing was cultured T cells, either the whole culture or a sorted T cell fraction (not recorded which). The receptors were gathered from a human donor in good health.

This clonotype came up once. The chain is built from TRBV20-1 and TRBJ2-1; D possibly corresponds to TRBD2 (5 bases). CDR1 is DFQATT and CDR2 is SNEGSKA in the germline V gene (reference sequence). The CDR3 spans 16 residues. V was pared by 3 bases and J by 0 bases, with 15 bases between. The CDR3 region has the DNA TGCAGTGCTAGGAGACTCGGGGTAGGCTCCTACAATGAGCAGTTCTTC. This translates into CSARRLGVGSYNEQFF.

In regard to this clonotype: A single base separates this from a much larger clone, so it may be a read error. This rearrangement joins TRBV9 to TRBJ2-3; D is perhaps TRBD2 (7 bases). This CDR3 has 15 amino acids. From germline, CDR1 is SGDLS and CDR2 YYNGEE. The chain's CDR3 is CTSSVSGGRQDTQYF. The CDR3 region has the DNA TGTACCAGCAGCGTTTCGGGGGGCCGTCAGGATACGCAGTATTTT.

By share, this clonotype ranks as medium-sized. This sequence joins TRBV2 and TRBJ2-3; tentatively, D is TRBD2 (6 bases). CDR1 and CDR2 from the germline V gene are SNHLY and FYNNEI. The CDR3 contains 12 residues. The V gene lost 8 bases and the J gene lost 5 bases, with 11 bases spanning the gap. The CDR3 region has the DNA TGTGCCAGCCGACTAGTGGGAGATACGCAGTATTTT. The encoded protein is CASRLVGDTQYF.

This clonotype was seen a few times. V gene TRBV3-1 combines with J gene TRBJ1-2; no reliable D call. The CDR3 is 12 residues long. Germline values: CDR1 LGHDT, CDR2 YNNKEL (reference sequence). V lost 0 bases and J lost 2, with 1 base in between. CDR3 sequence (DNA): TGTGCCAGCAGCCAAGAGAACTATGGCTACACCTTC. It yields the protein CASSQENYGYTF.

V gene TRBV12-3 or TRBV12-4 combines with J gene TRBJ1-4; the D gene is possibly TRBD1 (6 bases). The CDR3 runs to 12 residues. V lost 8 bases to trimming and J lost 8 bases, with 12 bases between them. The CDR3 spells CASGGGSEKLFF. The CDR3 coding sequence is TGTGCCAGCGGGGGGGGCAGCGAAAAACTGTTTTTT.

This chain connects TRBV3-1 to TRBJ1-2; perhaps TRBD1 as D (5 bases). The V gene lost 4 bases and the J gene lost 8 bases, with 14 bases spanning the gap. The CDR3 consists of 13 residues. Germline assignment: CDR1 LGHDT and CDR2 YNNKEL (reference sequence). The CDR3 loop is CASSLGGTGGYTF. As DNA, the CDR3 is TGTGCCAGCAGCCTCGGGGGGACTGGCGGCTACACCTTC.

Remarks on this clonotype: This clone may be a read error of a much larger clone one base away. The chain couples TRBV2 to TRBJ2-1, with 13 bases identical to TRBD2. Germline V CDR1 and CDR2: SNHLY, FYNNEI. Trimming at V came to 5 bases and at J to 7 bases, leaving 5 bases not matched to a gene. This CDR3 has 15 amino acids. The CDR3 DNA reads TGTGCCAGCAGTTTACTAGCGGGGGGGGGGAATGAGCAGTTCTTC. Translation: CASSLLAGGGNEQFF.

Written as DNA, the CDR3 is TGCGCCAGCAGCCAAGAGTGGGGAAGCTCTGGAAACACCATATATTTT. Its translation is CASSQEWGSSGNTIYF. The V gene is TRBV4-3, the J gene TRBJ1-3, with unresolved D. V lost 0 bases to trimming and J lost 0 bases, with 9 bases between them. Germline CDR1 is LGHNA and CDR2 is YSLEER. The CDR3 runs to 16 residues.

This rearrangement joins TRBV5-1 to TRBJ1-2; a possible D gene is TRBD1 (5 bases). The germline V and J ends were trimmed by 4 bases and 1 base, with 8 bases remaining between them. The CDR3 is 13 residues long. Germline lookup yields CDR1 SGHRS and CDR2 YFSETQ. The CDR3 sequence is CASSPTVNYGYTF. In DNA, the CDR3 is TGCGCCAGCAGCCCGACAGTTAACTATGGCTACACCTTC.

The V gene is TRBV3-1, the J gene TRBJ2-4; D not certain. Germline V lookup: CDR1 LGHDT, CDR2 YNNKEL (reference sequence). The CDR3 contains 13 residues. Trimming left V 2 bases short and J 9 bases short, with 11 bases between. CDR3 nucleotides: TGTGCCAGCAGCCAACGTCCTACACCCATTCAGTACTTC. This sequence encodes CASSQRPTPIQYF. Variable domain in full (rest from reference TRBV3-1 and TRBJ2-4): DTAVSQTPKYLVTQMGNDKSIKCEQNLGHDTMYWYKQDSKKFLKIMFSYNNKELIINETVPNRFSPKSPDKAHLNLHINSLELGDSAVYFCASSQRPTPIQYFGAGTRLSVL.

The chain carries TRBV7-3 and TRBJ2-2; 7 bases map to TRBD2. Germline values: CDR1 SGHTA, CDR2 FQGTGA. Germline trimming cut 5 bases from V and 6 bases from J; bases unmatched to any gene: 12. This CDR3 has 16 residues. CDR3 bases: TGTGCCAGCAGCCCCGTAGCGGGTTCGACCCCCGGGGAGCTGTTTTTT. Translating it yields CASSPVAGSTPGELFF.

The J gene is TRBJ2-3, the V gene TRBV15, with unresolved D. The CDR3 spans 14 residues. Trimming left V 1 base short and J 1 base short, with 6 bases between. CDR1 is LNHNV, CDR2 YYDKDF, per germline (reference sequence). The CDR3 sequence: CATSRAGRTDTQYF. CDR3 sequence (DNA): TGTGCCACCAGCAGAGCCGGTCGCACAGATACGCAGTATTTT.

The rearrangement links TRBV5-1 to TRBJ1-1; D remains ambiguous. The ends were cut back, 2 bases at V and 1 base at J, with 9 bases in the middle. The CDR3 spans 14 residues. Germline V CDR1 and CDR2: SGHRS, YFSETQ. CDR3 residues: CASSFTVGNTEAFF. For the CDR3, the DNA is TGCGCCAGCAGCTTTACAGTCGGGAACACTGAAGCTTTCTTT.

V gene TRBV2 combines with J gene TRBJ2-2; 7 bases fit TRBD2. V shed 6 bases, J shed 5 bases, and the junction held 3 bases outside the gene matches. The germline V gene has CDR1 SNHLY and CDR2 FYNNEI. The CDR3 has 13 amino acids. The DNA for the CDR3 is TGTGCCAGCAGCCGGGGGGAAACCGGGGAGCTGTTTTTT. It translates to CASSRGETGELFF.

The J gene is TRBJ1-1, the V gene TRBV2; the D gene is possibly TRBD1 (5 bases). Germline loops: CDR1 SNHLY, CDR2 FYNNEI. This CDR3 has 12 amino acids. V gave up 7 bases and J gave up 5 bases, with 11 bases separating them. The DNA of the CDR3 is TGTGCCAGCATCGGGGGAGGGACTGAAGCTTTCTTT. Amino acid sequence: CASIGGGTEAFF.

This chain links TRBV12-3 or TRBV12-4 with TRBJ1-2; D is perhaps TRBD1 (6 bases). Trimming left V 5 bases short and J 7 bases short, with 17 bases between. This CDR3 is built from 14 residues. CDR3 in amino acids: CASSPPGQALGYTF. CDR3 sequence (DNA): TGTGCCAGCAGTCCACCGGGACAAGCCCTTGGCTACACCTTC.

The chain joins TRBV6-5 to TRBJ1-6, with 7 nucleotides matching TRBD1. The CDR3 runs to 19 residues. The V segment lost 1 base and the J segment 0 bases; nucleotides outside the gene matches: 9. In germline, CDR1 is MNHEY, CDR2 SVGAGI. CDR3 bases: TGTGCCAGCAGTTACTTCCGGACAGGCAGGAGCTCCTATAATTCACCCCTCCACTTT. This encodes CASSYFRTGRSSYNSPLHF.

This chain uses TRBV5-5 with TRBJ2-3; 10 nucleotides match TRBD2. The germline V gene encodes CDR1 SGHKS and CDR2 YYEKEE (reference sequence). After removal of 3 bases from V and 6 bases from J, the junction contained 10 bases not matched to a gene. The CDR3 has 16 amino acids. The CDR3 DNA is TGTGCCAGCAGCTCACACCTAGCGGGGGTTCTGGATACGCAGTATTTT. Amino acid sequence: CASSSHLAGVLDTQYF.

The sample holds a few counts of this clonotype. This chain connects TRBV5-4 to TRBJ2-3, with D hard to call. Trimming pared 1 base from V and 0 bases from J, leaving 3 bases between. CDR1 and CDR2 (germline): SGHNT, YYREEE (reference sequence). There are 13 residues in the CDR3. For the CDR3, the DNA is TGTGCCAGCAGCTTGACCAGCACAGATACGCAGTATTTT. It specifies CASSLTSTDTQYF. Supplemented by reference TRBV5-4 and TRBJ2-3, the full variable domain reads ETGVTQSPTHLIKTRGQQVTLRCSSQSGHNTVSWYQQALGQGPQFIFQYYREEENGRGNFPPRFSGLQFPNYSSELNVNALELDDSALYLCASSLTSTDTQYFGPGTRLTVL.

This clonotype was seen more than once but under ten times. The CDR3 spells CASSPNSLGTEAFF. In nucleotides, the CDR3 is TGTGCCAGCAGCCCTAACTCTCTGGGAACTGAAGCTTTCTTT. V and J are TRBV7-2 and TRBJ1-1, with no clear D. The V end was cut by 5 bases, the J end by 5 bases, with 15 bases between. CDR3 length equals 14 residues. Germline loops: CDR1 SGHTA, CDR2 FQGNSA.

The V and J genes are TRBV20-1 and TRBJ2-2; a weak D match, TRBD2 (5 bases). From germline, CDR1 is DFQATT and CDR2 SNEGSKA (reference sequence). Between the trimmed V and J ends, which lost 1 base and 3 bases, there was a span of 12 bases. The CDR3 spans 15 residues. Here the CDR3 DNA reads TGCAGTGCTAGAGGGGTCGGGGAGTACACCGGGGAGCTGTTTTTT. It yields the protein CSARGVGEYTGELFF.

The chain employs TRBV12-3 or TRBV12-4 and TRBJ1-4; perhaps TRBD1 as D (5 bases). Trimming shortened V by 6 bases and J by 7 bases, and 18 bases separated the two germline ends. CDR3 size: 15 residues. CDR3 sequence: CASSNFPGVREKLFF. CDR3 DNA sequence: TGTGCCAGCAGCAACTTCCCGGGGGTACGTGAAAAACTGTTTTTT.

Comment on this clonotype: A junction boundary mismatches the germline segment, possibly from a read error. CDR3 DNA: TGTGTCAGCAGCCCCGGGACAGGCACAGATACGCAGTATTTT. Translating gives CVSSPGTGTDTQYF. V usage is TRBV14 and J usage is TRBJ2-3, with 7 bases lining up with TRBD1. Germline assignment: CDR1 SGHDN and CDR2 FVKESK. CDR3 size: 14 residues.

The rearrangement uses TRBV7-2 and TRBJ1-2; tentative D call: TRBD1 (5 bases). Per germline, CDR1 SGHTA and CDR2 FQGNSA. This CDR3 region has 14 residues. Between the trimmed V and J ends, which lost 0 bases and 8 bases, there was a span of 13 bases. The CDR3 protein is CASSLALPGSGYTF. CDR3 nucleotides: TGTGCCAGCAGCTTAGCGCTCCCAGGGAGCGGCTACACCTTC.

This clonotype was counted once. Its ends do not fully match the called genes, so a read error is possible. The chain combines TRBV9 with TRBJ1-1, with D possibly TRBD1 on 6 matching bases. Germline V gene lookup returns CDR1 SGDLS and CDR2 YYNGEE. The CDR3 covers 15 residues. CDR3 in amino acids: CAGSPPGTINTEAFF. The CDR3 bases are TGTGCCGGCAGCCCTCCCGGGACAATTAACACTGAAGCTTTCTTT.

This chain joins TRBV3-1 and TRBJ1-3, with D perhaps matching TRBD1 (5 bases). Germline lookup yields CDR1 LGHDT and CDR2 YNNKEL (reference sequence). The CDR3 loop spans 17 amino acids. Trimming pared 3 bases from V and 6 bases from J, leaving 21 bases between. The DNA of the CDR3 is TGTGCCAGCAGCCAGCCTAGGGGTCCCCCCGGAATAAACACCATATATTTT. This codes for CASSQPRGPPGINTIYF.

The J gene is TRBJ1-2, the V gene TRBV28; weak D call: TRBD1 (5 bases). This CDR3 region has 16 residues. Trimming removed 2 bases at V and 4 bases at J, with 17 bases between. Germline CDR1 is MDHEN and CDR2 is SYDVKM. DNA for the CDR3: TGTGCCAGCAGTTTAGACGGTCGGGCAGGGCCCTATGGCTACACCTTC. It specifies CASSLDGRAGPYGYTF.

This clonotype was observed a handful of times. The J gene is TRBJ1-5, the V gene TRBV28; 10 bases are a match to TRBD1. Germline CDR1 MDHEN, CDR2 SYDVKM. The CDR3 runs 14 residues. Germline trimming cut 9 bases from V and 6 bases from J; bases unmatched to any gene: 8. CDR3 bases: TGTGCCAGTATCCGGGACAGGGGTGTTCAGCCCCAGCATTTT. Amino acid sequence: CASIRDRGVQPQHF.

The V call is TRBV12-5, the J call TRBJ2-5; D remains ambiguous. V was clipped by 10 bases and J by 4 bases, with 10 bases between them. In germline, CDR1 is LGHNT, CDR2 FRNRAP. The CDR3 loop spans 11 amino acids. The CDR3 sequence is CAMARGETQYF. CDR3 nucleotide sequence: TGTGCTATGGCGCGCGGAGAGACCCAGTACTTC.

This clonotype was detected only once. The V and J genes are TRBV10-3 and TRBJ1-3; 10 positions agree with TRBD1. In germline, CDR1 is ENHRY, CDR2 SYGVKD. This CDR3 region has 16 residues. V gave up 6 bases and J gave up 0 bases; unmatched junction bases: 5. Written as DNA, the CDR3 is TGTGCCATCAGGAGGGACAGGGGCTACTCTGGAAACACCATATATTTT. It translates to CAIRRDRGYSGNTIYF.

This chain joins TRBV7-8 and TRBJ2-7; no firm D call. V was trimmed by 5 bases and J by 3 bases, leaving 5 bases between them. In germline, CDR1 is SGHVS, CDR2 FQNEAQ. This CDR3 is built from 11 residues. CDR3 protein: CASSEYYEQYF. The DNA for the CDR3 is TGTGCCAGCAGCGAATACTACGAGCAGTACTTC.

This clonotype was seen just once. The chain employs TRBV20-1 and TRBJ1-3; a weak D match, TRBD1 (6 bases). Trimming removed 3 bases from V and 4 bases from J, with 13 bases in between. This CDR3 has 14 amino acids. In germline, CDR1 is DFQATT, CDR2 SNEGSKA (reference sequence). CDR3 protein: CSARVGAKGNTIYF. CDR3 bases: TGCAGTGCTAGGGTGGGGGCGAAGGGAAACACCATATATTTT.